This T cell receptor (beta chain) derives from a study of long-term antiretroviral therapy in people with HIV (dated 2022 in TCRdb). Regarding the research as a whole: The earliest samples were collected about a decade before the 2015 WHO recommendation for immediate ART, when ART was typically delayed until CD4 counts fell. Whether ART initiation and durable HIV suppression were associated with changes in peripheral blood TRB repertoire composition and diversity was tested in a retrospective serial study. The cohort contributed 150 to 200 cryopreserved PBMC samples from a few dozen adults with confirmed HIV infection, collected serially over a mean of about six years (range 1-12). Of the 30 or so participants with HIV, fewer than twelve were female. No cross-contamination during QIAcube processing turned up in test extractions that ran a monoclonal T-cell line alongside some 34 polyclonal samples.

Participants were included only if at least one PBMC sample before ART initiation and at least two post-ART samples were available. All participants with HIV were treated in the United States of America. Before DNA extraction, cryopreserved samples containing about 0.9-10 million PBMC were thawed and washed. At the time of the earliest PBMC sample, participants with HIV were aged between about 20 and 60 years. PBMC samples were contributed by each participant from 1-4 timepoints before ART initiation and 2-8 timepoints after ART initiation, with a median of 7 samples. For every participant, serial HIV viral load, CD4+ T-cell count, ART history and demographic data were obtained. Using a Qiagen kit on a QIAcube, genomic DNA was extracted from unsorted PBMC, with samples processed in batches of 12. Notes on this clone: The clone's antigen remains unknown. Nothing much larger sits one base from this clone, and base qualities are not available.

The immunoSEQ hsTCRB v3.0 assay was used at survey level resolution to sequence the TRB variable region. A depth of about 40,000-55,000 T-cell genomes per sample was targeted for TRB sequencing. An Illumina MiSeq with a v3 150-cycle kit was used to sequence the pooled TRB libraries. The study's own analysis went as follows. Analysis of repertoires was carried out in R inside a reproducible Nextflow workflow spanning QC, data transformation and analysis. LymphoSeq2, an R package for AIRR-Seq data exploration, was used to implement custom analyses. A few samples that yielded fewer than 5000 total TRB sequences were excluded, so that some 190 HIV repertoires were analyzed. Of the approximately 190 retained HIV repertoires, about 60 were collected before and about 130 after ART initiation. Repertoires were downsampled to 5000 TRB nucleotide sequences, and summary statistics were averaged over 100 downsampling iterations. TRB sequences were retained for analysis only if CDR3 regions of at least seven amino acids were present. Diversity was assessed using a clonality score derived from Shannon entropy and using the Gini coefficient. In the repertoire networks, any two of the top 5000 CDR3 amino acid sequences were linked whenever the two sequences differed by an edit distance of one. For TRB CDR3 amino acid sequences, GLIPH2 was used to predict antigen specificity groups and MHC restriction. To flag known associations with CMV, EBV, HIV or tissue antigens, CDR3 amino acid sequences were compared against VDJdb and McPAS-TCR. Pre-ART, post-ART and control groups were compared with Wilcoxon signed-rank tests and Holm-Bonferroni correction. As stored in TCRdb, this immuneACCESS dataset retains in-frame rearrangements with V and J assigned. A fraction of the clones does not appear; measured against another copy, unresolved V genes explain less than half of the discrepancy, and the remainder lacks a known reason. D and trimming come from the DNA, and the V and J calls and clone size come from that table. Present in this sample are about 24,000 clones, 95% of which were seen just once. 2% to 2.5% of the sample comes from the top ten.

Deletion took 7 bases off V and 6 bases off J, with a span of 13 bases between the germline ends. Its CDR3 holds 13 amino acids, cysteine through phenylalanine. Kept here is only the CDR3 DNA, which spans 39 bases and is read in frame from base 1. Per the germline V gene, ENHRY is the CDR1 and SYGVKD is the CDR2. General findings and caveats noted by the study authors: The repertoire was dominated across all time points by expanded TRB clones identified before ART initiation, although this dominance was seen to fluctuate and to decrease in many PLHIV after ART. Because cell numbers in pre-ART samples were limited, unsorted PBMC were profiled instead of sorted CD4+ and CD8+ T cells. Owing to limited PBMC availability, only the TCR beta chain was sequenced, without alpha chain pairing. Narrower CDR3 length ranges were observed in HIV repertoires than in controls, and an antigen-experienced repertoire with only a slight naive shift after ART was suggested by the network structure. A significant increase in TRB diversity was found to be associated with ART initiation, although TRB diversity was observed to remain significantly below that of transplant donor controls even after long-term ART. The samples span the years 2004 to 2017, and the ART regimens used at that time may not be as effective as current regimens. No data were available on ART adherence, viral resistance or therapy changes, limiting inferences about post-ART repertoire changes.

The sample was unsorted PBMCs, taken roughly 5 years after starting antiretroviral therapy. This TCR came from a woman aged 45-65 years with HIV. The rearranged segments are TRBV10-3 and TRBJ1-5; no D gene is confidently identified. DNA sequence: TGTGCCATCACCATAGGTTTGGGTCAGCCCCAGCATTTT. Translated, it gives CAITIGLGQPQHF.